The 20 T cell receptor beta chains below all came from one sample that was sequenced in a study of shared clonotypes between healthy human individuals. Only in-frame clones appear in the TCRdb table, and some are missing; sequencing was by immunoSEQ multiplex PCR. The sample gives roughly 1,500,000 clones, around 98% of which show up once; roughly 0.4% is in the top ten. The sample taken for sequencing was naive CD4+ T cells sorted from blood. The subset: CD45RA+ positively selected. The receptors shown here come from a man younger than 40 in good health.

The V and J genes are TRBV28 and TRBJ2-5, with TRBD1 identical over 7 bases. CDR3 size: 15 residues. CDR1 is MDHEN, CDR2 SYDVKM, per germline. J gave up 2 bases and V 3 bases, and 6 bases lay outside the gene matches. CDR3 loop: CASSFGYRGQETQYF. The CDR3, as DNA: TGTGCCAGCAGTTTTGGCTACAGGGGACAAGAGACCCAGTACTTC.

This chain connects TRBV18 to TRBJ2-7, with D unresolved. CDR1 is KGHSH and CDR2 is LQKENI in the germline V gene. V lost 3 bases and J lost 4, with 19 bases in between. This CDR3 contains 16 residues. The CDR3 spells CASSPGPRLVSYEQYF. The DNA of the CDR3 is TGTGCCAGCTCACCTGGACCCAGGCTAGTATCGTACGAGCAGTACTTC.

The chain uses TRBV5-1 and TRBJ2-4; D is unresolved. The CDR3 is 13 residues long. Deletions cut 4 bases from V and 7 bases from J, with 12 bases between. The V gene's germline CDR1 is SGHRS and CDR2 YFSETQ. CDR3 in DNA: TGCGCCAGCAGCCCGGGCTCCGGGAACATTCAGTACTTC. Encoded protein: CASSPGSGNIQYF. Variable domain in full (rest from reference TRBV5-1 and TRBJ2-4): KAGVTQTPRYLIKTRGQQVTLSCSPISGHRSVSWYQQTPGQGLQFLFEYFSETQRNKGNFPGRFSGRQFSNSRSEMNVSTLELGDSALYLCASSPGSGNIQYFGAGTRLSVL.

The rearrangement uses TRBV5-1 and TRBJ2-7, with 7 nucleotides matching TRBD1. The trim removed 0 bases at V and 6 bases at J, leaving 6 bases unmatched. This CDR3 is built from 14 residues. Germline CDR1 reads SGHRS; CDR2 reads YFSETQ. The CDR3 bases are TGCGCCAGCAGCTTGGACTTGACAGGGTTCGAGCAGTACTTC. It encodes CASSLDLTGFEQYF.

The genes are TRBV19 and TRBJ1-5; D possibly corresponds to TRBD1 (6 bases). Per germline, CDR1 LNHDA and CDR2 SQIVND (reference sequence). The CDR3 runs 16 residues. Deletions cut 3 bases from V and 1 base from J, with 13 bases between. The CDR3 region is CASSILSGASNQPQHF. CDR3 bases: TGTGCCAGTAGTATTCTCTCGGGGGCGAGCAATCAGCCCCAGCATTTT. The whole variable domain, filled in from reference TRBV19 and TRBJ1-5, reads DGGITQSPKYLFRKEGQNVTLSCEQNLNHDAMYWYRQDPGQGLRLIYYSQIVNDFQKGDIAEGYSVSREKKESFPLTVTSAQKNPTAFYLCASSILSGASNQPQHFGDGTRLSIL.

V is TRBV7-9 and J is TRBJ2-7, with 12 bases identical to TRBD2. Unmatched junction bases numbered 4, after V lost 1 base and J lost 6 bases. Germline CDR1 SEHNR, CDR2 FQNEAQ (reference sequence). This CDR3 is built from 15 residues. CDR3 loop: CASSLGLAGAPEQYF. CDR3 DNA sequence: TGTGCCAGCAGCTTAGGACTAGCGGGAGCACCCGAGCAGTACTTC.

The chain recombines TRBV18 with TRBJ2-1; 7 bases are shared with TRBD1. Trimming at V came to 2 bases and at J to 7 bases, leaving 5 bases not matched to a gene. There are 14 residues in the CDR3. The germline V gene encodes CDR1 KGHSH and CDR2 LQKENI. CDR3 protein: CASSPDRARNEQFF. The CDR3 DNA follows: TGTGCCAGCTCACCAGACAGGGCGAGGAATGAGCAGTTCTTC.

This rearrangement joins TRBV14 to TRBJ2-3, with no clear D. The ends were cut back, 4 bases at V and 0 bases at J, with 11 bases in the middle. Germline lookup yields CDR1 SGHDN and CDR2 FVKESK. CDR3 size: 15 residues. CDR3 sequence reads: CASSLMETSTDTQYF. The CDR3 DNA follows: TGTGCCAGCAGCCTTATGGAAACTAGCACAGATACGCAGTATTTT. The full variable domain, with the rest looked up from reference TRBV14 and TRBJ2-3, is EAGVTQFPSHSVIEKGQTVTLRCDPISGHDNLYWYRRVMGKEIKFLLHFVKESKQDESGMPNNRFLAERTGGTYSTLKVQPAELEDSGVYFCASSLMETSTDTQYFGPGTRLTVL.

This chain uses TRBV9 with TRBJ2-7; D is unresolved. The CDR3 extends over 14 amino acids. CDR1 and CDR2 from the germline V gene are SGDLS and YYNGEE. Trimming cost V 4 bases and J 0 bases, with 11 bases left between them. CDR3 in DNA: TGTGCCAGCAGCCCTGGTAGGGTCTCCTACGAGCAGTACTTC. This gives the protein CASSPGRVSYEQYF.

This clone was seen only once. The CDR3 sequence: CASSHTPAEQYF. The CDR3 DNA reads TGTGCCAGCAGTCACACCCCCGCCGAGCAGTACTTC. The chain has TRBV6-5 and TRBJ2-7; no reliable D call. This CDR3 contains 12 residues. Looked up from germline, CDR1 is MNHEY and CDR2 is SVGAGI. V dropped 5 bases and J dropped 6 bases, with 11 bases sitting between them.

The rearrangement joins TRBV10-3 to TRBJ2-1; D is perhaps TRBD2 (5 bases). V was pared by 7 bases and J by 5 bases, with 21 bases between. Germline V gene lookup returns CDR1 ENHRY and CDR2 SYGVKD. The CDR3 has 16 residues. The CDR3 protein is CAITEKKGEINNEQFF. CDR3 in DNA: TGTGCCATCACCGAGAAAAAGGGAGAGATAAACAATGAGCAGTTCTTC.

The chain recombines TRBV18 with TRBJ1-1; D gene unclear. CDR1 is KGHSH and CDR2 is LQKENI in the germline V gene. The V end was cut by 3 bases, the J end by 0 bases, with 8 bases between. The CDR3 runs 14 residues. CDR3 DNA: TGTGCCAGCTCACCGGCGACAATGAACACTGAAGCTTTCTTT. It codes for CASSPATMNTEAFF.

The CDR3 DNA is TGTGCCAGCAGGTTGACAGGGGAGAACACTGAAGCTTTCTTT. Translated: CASRLTGENTEAFF. The chain is built from TRBV28 and TRBJ1-1, with 8 bases fitting TRBD1. The V and J ends lost 6 bases and 1 base, in that order; junction bases with no gene match: 4. CDR3 length: 14 residues. The germline gives CDR1 MDHEN, CDR2 SYDVKM.

The rearrangement joins TRBV5-1 to TRBJ2-6; D gene ambiguous. The V gene lost 4 bases and the J gene lost 0 bases, with 5 bases spanning the gap. This CDR3 spans 14 amino acids. Germline V gene data show CDR1 as SGHRS and CDR2 as YFSETQ. The CDR3 nucleotides read TGCGCCAGCAGCGATTACTCTGGGGCCAACGTCCTGACTTTC. It encodes CASSDYSGANVLTF.

The chain uses TRBV29-1 and TRBJ2-1, with D possibly called TRBD1 or TRBD2 (7 bases each). Germline V gene lookup returns CDR1 SQVTM and CDR2 ANQGSEA. The germline V and J ends were trimmed by 3 bases and 1 base, with 10 bases remaining between them. The CDR3 length is 14 residues. The CDR3 region has the DNA TGCAGCGTTGACAGGGGGGGTTCCTACAATGAGCAGTTCTTC. Its translation is CSVDRGGSYNEQFF.

This clone was detected only once. The rearrangement links TRBV7-6 to TRBJ2-5; D not resolved. V was shortened by 3 bases and J by 2 bases, with 13 bases between the two germline ends. This CDR3 spans 15 amino acids. CDR1 is SGHVS and CDR2 is FNYEAQ in the germline V gene. The CDR3 sequence: CASSFRPWQQETQYF. The CDR3 DNA sequence: TGTGCCAGCAGCTTTCGACCCTGGCAGCAAGAGACCCAGTACTTC.

CDR3 DNA: TGCGCCAGCAGCCCCGACAGAAGCAATCAGCCCCAGCATTTT. Translating it yields CASSPDRSNQPQHF. V and J are TRBV5-1 and TRBJ1-5; tentatively, D is TRBD1 (5 bases). V lost 4 bases, J lost 1 base, and 9 bases lay in between. CDR1 is SGHRS and CDR2 is YFSETQ in the germline V gene. This CDR3 is built from 14 residues.

V gene TRBV2 combines with J gene TRBJ2-3; TRBD2 is a possible D gene (6 bases). This CDR3 region has 15 residues. V shed 5 bases and J shed 0 bases, with 12 bases lying between them. CDR1 and CDR2 (germline): SNHLY, FYNNEI. CDR3 nucleotide sequence: TGTGCCAGCAGTTCCCTAGCGCCAAGCACAGATACGCAGTATTTT. It codes for CASSSLAPSTDTQYF. The variable domain in full, completed from reference TRBV2 and TRBJ2-3, reads EPEVTQTPSHQVTQMGQEVILRCVPISNHLYFYWYRQILGQKVEFLVSFYNNEISEKSEIFDDQFSVERPDGSNFTLKIRSTKLEDSAMYFCASSSLAPSTDTQYFGPGTRLTVL.

This chain connects TRBV7-9 to TRBJ2-6; 9 bases line up with TRBD1. V trimming: 5 bases; J trimming: 2 bases; junction bases outside the gene matches: 10. This CDR3 region has 18 residues. Germline CDR1 reads SEHNR; CDR2 reads FQNEAQ (reference sequence). This chain's CDR3 is CASSRPGQGRPGANVLTF. Here the CDR3 DNA reads TGTGCCAGCAGCCGACCGGGACAGGGAAGACCTGGGGCCAACGTCCTGACTTTC.

The V call is TRBV19, the J call TRBJ1-2; TRBD1 matches at 8 bases. CDR3 size: 12 residues. Germline CDR1 reads LNHDA; CDR2 reads SQIVND (reference sequence). Unmatched junction bases numbered 7, after V lost 11 bases and J lost 5 bases. The CDR3 nucleotides read TGTGCCGTCAATGACAGGGGTTATGGCTACACCTTC. Amino acids: CAVNDRGYGYTF.